This T cell receptor beta chain came from a study of T cells after yellow fever vaccination. This clonotype showed up just a few times. Via MiXCR, TCRdb re-called the 5' RACE reads, giving one row per CDR3 protein. The sample has fewer than 500,000 distinct CDR3 sequences, over 15% seen once. Specimen: PBMCs, collected before the yellow fever booster vaccination. This TCR was recovered from a man aged 18 to 35 who received the YFV17D yellow fever vaccine.

DNA for the CDR3: TGCGCCAGCAGCTTTATGGAAGAGACCCAGTACTTC. It codes for CASSFMEETQYF. The chain combines TRBV5-1 with TRBJ2-5; no clear D. The germline V gene encodes CDR1 SGHRS and CDR2 YFSETQ. The CDR3 is 12 amino acids. Between the trimmed V and J ends, which lost 2 bases and 3 bases, there was a span of 5 bases. The complete variable domain, with remaining parts taken from reference TRBV5-1 and TRBJ2-5, reads KAGVTQTPRYLIKTRGQQVTLSCSPISGHRSVSWYQQTPGQGLQFLFEYFSETQRNKGNFPGRFSGRQFSNSRSEMNVSTLELGDSALYLCASSFMEETQYFGPGTRLLVL.